A selection of T cell receptor beta chains follows, all from one sample in a study of monozygotic twins with inflammatory bowel disease. TCRdb reanalyzed the 5' RACE reads and collapses them to one entry per CDR3 protein, without DNA. This sample carries approximately 330,000 distinct CDR3 sequences, with under 2.5% going to the ten biggest clones. The sample comprised blood. These TCRs come from a human donor with ulcerative colitis or Crohn's disease, or a healthy co-twin of an affected twin (not recorded which). Each CDR3 is given with its conserved first and last residue.

CDR3aa,v_gene,len,j_gene
CSARDGIAKNIQYF,TRBV20-1,14,TRBJ2-4
CASSRMGARDEQFF,TRBV5-6,14,TRBJ2-1
CASSIRQGHYGYTF,TRBV19,14,TRBJ1-2
CASSGQGNGNTIYF,TRBV7-2,14,TRBJ1-3
CASSKTSTNTGELFF,TRBV6-1,15,TRBJ2-2
CASSQDGRTENIQYF,TRBV4-1,15,TRBJ2-4
CASSYADRSYEQYF,TRBV6-6,14,TRBJ2-7
CASSQAHLRKNIQYF,TRBV4-3,15,TRBJ2-4
CASTQPGTGGHGWTQYF,TRBV7-9,17,TRBJ2-5
CASSVPGQGNYGYTF,TRBV12-3/TRBV12-4,15,TRBJ1-2
CASSPNRGTGNTGELFF,TRBV18,17,TRBJ2-2
CASSYVAYGYTF,TRBV6-6,12,TRBJ1-2
CASNTGVGELFF,TRBV12-3/TRBV12-4,12,TRBJ2-2
CASSLSPGQGRLYF,TRBV5-1,14,TRBJ2-4